There are a few counts of the clone carrying this TCR beta chain. The antigen remains undetermined. Sample-barcoded 5' priming and a J-beta primer mix drove a second PCR of about 7 to 11 cycles. TCRdb re-derived calls from the 5' RACE reads in MiXCR, one entry per CDR3 protein. The sample includes about 1.6 million distinct CDR3 sequences, about 35% of them seen just once. The data are from a study of blood T cells in healthy people across ages. Study-level results: Diversity figures derived from one million T cells were judged to underestimate the true value.

PBMCs, at least 7 million per sample, were isolated. This clonotype originated in a woman in her 30s in good health. Sequenced material: blood.

DNA of the CDR3: TGCAGTGCTGAGAACAGGGTACGAGAGACCCAGTACTTC. It translates to CSAENRVRETQYF. J is TRBJ2-5 and V is TRBV20-1; possibly TRBD1 for D (6 bases). The CDR3 spans 13 residues. Per germline, CDR1 DFQATT and CDR2 SNEGSKA (reference sequence). Between the trimmed V and J ends, which lost 5 bases and 4 bases, there was a span of 14 bases.